This TCR beta chain was captured in a study of blood T cell repertoires in COVID-19. Turning to the study itself: From the United States, Italy and Spain came samples of acute and convalescent COVID-19. PBMCs, B-cell-depleted T cells, or T cells provided the cDNA or gDNA that made up the material.

Seattle participants joined during active infection and were tracked over time. How the authors handled the data: Nucleated cell counts were estimated from reference gene primer amplification. Clones were read by immunoSEQ multiplex PCR, and TCRdb kept only the in-frame ones, dropping some. The V and J calls and clone size are taken from that table; D and trimming were inferred from the DNA. The sample shows hundreds of thousands of clones, roughly 91% of them seen only once. Germline V gene lookup returns CDR1 KGHDR and CDR2 SFDVKD. J gave up 7 bases and V 3 bases, and 4 bases lay outside the gene matches. The CDR3 consists of 13 residues.

This sequence joins TRBV24-1 and TRBJ2-7; TRBD1 matches 8 bases. This clonotype was sampled from a woman under 40 with COVID-19, enrolled during active disease. Material: peripheral blood. CDR3 sequence reads: CATSDPDRGEQYF. The CDR3 bases are TGTGCCACCAGTGATCCCGACAGGGGAGAGCAGTACTTC.